Listed below are T cell receptor beta chains from one sample, sequenced in a study of T cell changes during pregnancy in multiple sclerosis. The method was immunoSEQ multiplex PCR; TCRdb's version includes in-frame clones alone and lacks a portion of them. The table includes some 100,000 clones, around 93% detected once. Sequencing used peripheral blood, obtained before pregnancy. These receptors were collected from a female donor with multiple sclerosis, enrolled in a pregnancy study. Both conserved end residues are part of each CDR3. Each record gives: D gene, clone size, J gene, V gene, CDR3 protein, CDR3 DNA. D genes are given only for firm matches. A clone size is listed for some rows: how often the clone was seen (once, few, many), or a class if it is expanded.

D gene: TRBD2
clone size: NA
J gene: TRBJ2-7
V gene: TRBV5-1
CDR3 protein: CASSPGASGTRVQYF
CDR3 DNA: TGCGCCAGCAGCCCTGGGGCTAGCGGCACAAGGGTGCAGTACTTC

D gene: NA
clone size: NA
J gene: TRBJ1-5
V gene: TRBV28
CDR3 protein: CASSFRGYNQPQHF
CDR3 DNA: TGTGCCAGCAGTTTCCGGGGTTACAATCAGCCCCAGCATTTT

D gene: TRBD2
clone size: NA
J gene: TRBJ2-3
V gene: TRBV6-4
CDR3 protein: CASSDSSGRRTDTQYF
CDR3 DNA: TGTGCCAGCAGTGACTCGAGCGGGAGGCGGACAGATACGCAGTATTTT

D gene: TRBD2
clone size: once
J gene: TRBJ2-7
V gene: TRBV5-1
CDR3 protein: CASSLPRLAGQEEQYF
CDR3 DNA: TGCGCCAGCAGCTTGCCTCGACTAGCGGGACAGGAAGAGCAGTACTTC

D gene: NA
clone size: NA
J gene: TRBJ1-2
V gene: TRBV2
CDR3 protein: CASSEGADYGYTF
CDR3 DNA: TGTGCCAGCAGTGAGGGGGCGGACTATGGCTACACCTTC

D gene: NA
clone size: NA
J gene: TRBJ1-3
V gene: TRBV21-1
CDR3 protein: CASSSGARGPTFSGNTIYF
CDR3 DNA: TGTGCCAGCAGCTCTGGGGCGCGGGGCCCTACCTTCTCTGGAAACACCATATATTTT

D gene: TRBD2
clone size: NA
J gene: TRBJ2-1
V gene: TRBV27
CDR3 protein: CASTAAGTDIMHYNEQFF
CDR3 DNA: TGTGCCAGCACAGCAGCGGGAACGGACATAATGCACTACAATGAGCAGTTCTTC

D gene: TRBD2
clone size: NA
J gene: TRBJ2-1
V gene: TRBV5-6
CDR3 protein: CASSFLAGEQFF
CDR3 DNA: TGTGCCAGCAGCTTTCTAGCGGGTGAGCAGTTCTTC

D gene: NA
clone size: NA
J gene: TRBJ2-7
V gene: TRBV2
CDR3 protein: CASSPLYEQYF
CDR3 DNA: TGTGCCAGCAGCCCTCTCTACGAGCAGTACTTC

D gene: TRBD2
clone size: NA
J gene: TRBJ2-7
V gene: TRBV28
CDR3 protein: CASSLGVAGSSLSGNYEQYF
CDR3 DNA: TGTGCCAGCAGTTTAGGGGTAGCGGGGAGTTCCCTTTCGGGGAACTACGAGCAGTACTTC

D gene: TRBD2
clone size: NA
J gene: TRBJ2-1
V gene: TRBV27
CDR3 protein: CASSPSGGGHNEQFF
CDR3 DNA: TGTGCCAGCAGTCCCTCCGGGGGGGGCCACAATGAGCAGTTCTTC

D gene: NA
clone size: NA
J gene: TRBJ2-7
V gene: TRBV7-9
CDR3 protein: CASSLPGLARTQYF
CDR3 DNA: TGTGCCAGCAGCTTACCGGGGCTAGCGAGAACCCAGTACTTC

D gene: NA
clone size: once
J gene: TRBJ1-1
V gene: TRBV5-1
CDR3 protein: CASSPDIATEAFF
CDR3 DNA: TGCGCCAGCAGCCCGGACATTGCGACTGAAGCTTTCTTT

D gene: TRBD2
clone size: NA
J gene: TRBJ2-1
V gene: TRBV13
CDR3 protein: CASSPQTSGTGSHPYNEQFF
CDR3 DNA: TGTGCCAGCAGCCCACAGACTAGCGGGACGGGATCCCACCCCTACAATGAGCAGTTCTTC

D gene: NA
clone size: NA
J gene: TRBJ1-4
V gene: TRBV18
CDR3 protein: CASDQWGEKLFF
CDR3 DNA: TGTGCCAGCGATCAATGGGGCGAAAAACTGTTTTTT

D gene: TRBD2
clone size: NA
J gene: TRBJ2-7
V gene: TRBV11-3
CDR3 protein: CASSLDTSGPSDYEQYF
CDR3 DNA: TGTGCCAGCAGCTTAGATACTAGCGGGCCCAGTGACTACGAGCAGTACTTC

D gene: TRBD2
clone size: NA
J gene: TRBJ2-7
V gene: TRBV9
CDR3 protein: CASSVEGLGSYEQYF
CDR3 DNA: TGTGCCAGCAGCGTAGAGGGACTAGGCTCCTACGAGCAGTACTTC

D gene: NA
clone size: NA
J gene: TRBJ1-1
V gene: TRBV7-9
CDR3 protein: CASSPKTGIAFF
CDR3 DNA: TGTGCCAGCAGCCCGAAGACAGGTATAGCTTTCTTT

D gene: TRBD1
clone size: NA
J gene: TRBJ2-5
V gene: TRBV18
CDR3 protein: CASSPSYPGQGEETQYF
CDR3 DNA: TGTGCCAGCTCACCATCATATCCGGGACAGGGGGAAGAGACCCAGTACTTC

D gene: TRBD1
clone size: NA
J gene: TRBJ2-1
V gene: TRBV19
CDR3 protein: CASAGDRGYNEQFF
CDR3 DNA: TGTGCCAGTGCTGGGGACAGGGGTTACAATGAGCAGTTCTTC

D gene: NA
clone size: once
J gene: TRBJ1-3
V gene: TRBV5-1
CDR3 protein: CASSLEGASGNTIYF
CDR3 DNA: TGCGCCAGCAGCTTGGAAGGGGCCTCTGGAAACACCATATATTTT

D gene: NA
clone size: NA
J gene: TRBJ2-7
V gene: TRBV5-4
CDR3 protein: CASSQTTGLGEQYF
CDR3 DNA: TGTGCCAGCAGCCAGACTACAGGGTTAGGCGAGCAGTACTTC

D gene: TRBD1
clone size: NA
J gene: TRBJ2-7
V gene: TRBV19
CDR3 protein: CASGTGQAYEQYF
CDR3 DNA: TGTGCCAGCGGGACGGGACAGGCCTACGAGCAGTACTTC

D gene: TRBD1
clone size: few
J gene: TRBJ2-7
V gene: TRBV5-1
CDR3 protein: CASSLGTGPYEQYF
CDR3 DNA: TGCGCCAGCAGCTTGGGGACAGGTCCCTACGAGCAGTACTTC

D gene: TRBD2
clone size: NA
J gene: TRBJ2-3
V gene: TRBV6-1
CDR3 protein: CASSEGSGTDTQYF
CDR3 DNA: TGTGCCAGCAGTGAAGGTAGCGGGACAGATACGCAGTATTTT

D gene: NA
clone size: NA
J gene: TRBJ1-5
V gene: TRBV19
CDR3 protein: CASSIGSGPQHF
CDR3 DNA: TGTGCCAGTAGTATAGGGTCAGGGCCCCAGCATTTT

D gene: TRBD1
clone size: NA
J gene: TRBJ2-7
V gene: TRBV5-1
CDR3 protein: CASSYGPSQGDLSYEQYF
CDR3 DNA: TGCGCCAGCAGCTACGGACCTTCGCAGGGGGATCTCTCCTACGAGCAGTACTTC

D gene: NA
clone size: NA
J gene: TRBJ2-7
V gene: TRBV27
CDR3 protein: CASSLTDSYEQYF
CDR3 DNA: TGTGCCAGCAGTTTAACCGACAGCTACGAGCAGTACTTC

D gene: TRBD2
clone size: few
J gene: TRBJ2-7
V gene: TRBV9
CDR3 protein: CASSVAMTSAYEQYF
CDR3 DNA: TGTGCCAGCAGCGTAGCTATGACTAGCGCATACGAGCAGTACTTC

D gene: NA
clone size: NA
J gene: TRBJ1-1
V gene: TRBV29-1
CDR3 protein: CSVEDRGNTEAFF
CDR3 DNA: TGCAGCGTTGAAGATCGGGGGAACACTGAAGCTTTCTTT

D gene: TRBD1
clone size: NA
J gene: TRBJ2-3
V gene: TRBV7-3
CDR3 protein: CASSPTGGERNTQYF
CDR3 DNA: TGTGCCAGCAGCCCTACAGGGGGCGAGAGGAATACGCAGTATTTT

D gene: NA
clone size: NA
J gene: TRBJ2-7
V gene: TRBV5-5
CDR3 protein: CASSFVGGKRGGDEQYF
CDR3 DNA: TGTGCCAGCAGCTTCGTGGGTGGAAAGCGTGGCGGGGACGAGCAGTACTTC

D gene: TRBD2
clone size: NA
J gene: TRBJ2-1
V gene: TRBV7-8
CDR3 protein: CASSSRTSADEQFF
CDR3 DNA: TGTGCCAGCAGCTCAAGGACTAGCGCTGATGAGCAGTTCTTC

D gene: TRBD2
clone size: NA
J gene: TRBJ2-5
V gene: TRBV30
CDR3 protein: CAWGDDLGLATGWTQYF
CDR3 DNA: TGTGCCTGGGGGGATGATCTGGGACTAGCGACCGGGTGGACCCAGTACTTC

D gene: NA
clone size: once
J gene: TRBJ2-1
V gene: TRBV19
CDR3 protein: CASSQGAYNEQFF
CDR3 DNA: TGTGCCAGTAGTCAAGGGGCCTACAATGAGCAGTTCTTC

D gene: TRBD2
clone size: NA
J gene: TRBJ2-7
V gene: TRBV25-1
CDR3 protein: CACGTSAREQYF
CDR3 DNA: TGTGCCTGTGGGACTAGCGCGAGGGAGCAGTACTTC

D gene: NA
clone size: NA
J gene: TRBJ1-4
V gene: TRBV7-6
CDR3 protein: CASSLAPAGDEKLFF
CDR3 DNA: TGTGCCAGCAGCTTAGCACCGGCGGGGGATGAAAAACTGTTTTTT

D gene: NA
clone size: NA
J gene: TRBJ1-2
V gene: TRBV23-1
CDR3 protein: CASSQSTKGSYKPTIYDGYTF
CDR3 DNA: TGCGCCAGCAGTCAATCGACTAAGGGCAGTTACAAACCCACTATATATGATGGCTACACCTTC

D gene: TRBD1
clone size: NA
J gene: TRBJ2-7
V gene: TRBV27
CDR3 protein: CASSFSGTGGYEQYF
CDR3 DNA: TGTGCCAGCAGCTTCTCCGGGACAGGAGGCTACGAGCAGTACTTC

D gene: TRBD2
clone size: NA
J gene: TRBJ2-7
V gene: TRBV11-2
CDR3 protein: CASSLEAGVFHEQYF
CDR3 DNA: TGTGCCAGCAGCTTAGAGGCGGGAGTCTTCCACGAGCAGTACTTC

D gene: NA
clone size: NA
J gene: TRBJ2-5
V gene: TRBV19
CDR3 protein: CASTRGAGETQYF
CDR3 DNA: TGTGCCAGCACACGGGGGGCGGGAGAGACCCAGTACTTC

D gene: TRBD2
clone size: NA
J gene: TRBJ2-7
V gene: TRBV6-1
CDR3 protein: CATSVLADYSYEQYF
CDR3 DNA: TGTGCCACAAGCGTCCTAGCGGACTACTCCTACGAGCAGTACTTC

D gene: NA
clone size: NA
J gene: TRBJ2-1
V gene: TRBV11-2
CDR3 protein: CASSFSYNEQFF
CDR3 DNA: TGTGCCAGCAGCTTTAGCTACAATGAGCAGTTCTTC

D gene: NA
clone size: NA
J gene: TRBJ2-1
V gene: TRBV28
CDR3 protein: CASSSPGYGNDEQFF
CDR3 DNA: TGTGCCAGCAGTTCGCCGGGTTACGGGAACGATGAGCAGTTCTTC

D gene: TRBD2
clone size: NA
J gene: TRBJ2-1
V gene: TRBV5-1
CDR3 protein: CASSLRTSGYNEQFF
CDR3 DNA: TGCGCCAGCAGCTTACGGACTAGCGGTTACAATGAGCAGTTCTTC

D gene: NA
clone size: NA
J gene: TRBJ2-7
V gene: TRBV4-1
CDR3 protein: CASSQGHSPYEQYF
CDR3 DNA: TGCGCCAGCAGCCAGGGACATTCTCCCTACGAGCAGTACTTC

D gene: TRBD1
clone size: NA
J gene: TRBJ1-5
V gene: TRBV28
CDR3 protein: CASSPLRWTGVDQPQHF
CDR3 DNA: TGTGCCAGCAGTCCCCTCCGCTGGACAGGGGTTGATCAGCCCCAGCATTTT

D gene: TRBD2
clone size: NA
J gene: TRBJ2-5
V gene: TRBV5-4
CDR3 protein: CASSLRGGVRETQYF
CDR3 DNA: TGTGCCAGCAGCTTGCGGGGAGGGGTCCGGGAGACCCAGTACTTC

D gene: NA
clone size: NA
J gene: TRBJ2-7
V gene: TRBV30
CDR3 protein: CAWDGSSYEQYF
CDR3 DNA: TGTGCCTGGGACGGGAGCTCCTACGAGCAGTACTTC

D gene: NA
clone size: once
J gene: TRBJ1-1
V gene: TRBV6-1
CDR3 protein: CASSPLKTITEAFF
CDR3 DNA: TGTGCCAGCAGCCCATTGAAGACAATCACTGAAGCTTTCTTT

D gene: TRBD2
clone size: NA
J gene: TRBJ2-7
V gene: TRBV30
CDR3 protein: CAVLADYEQYF
CDR3 DNA: TGTGCGGTACTAGCGGACTACGAGCAGTACTTC

D gene: NA
clone size: NA
J gene: TRBJ1-4
V gene: TRBV5-1
CDR3 protein: CASTPGRTNEKLFF
CDR3 DNA: TGCGCCAGCACCCCCGGTAGAACTAATGAAAAACTGTTTTTT

D gene: TRBD1
clone size: NA
J gene: TRBJ1-2
V gene: TRBV19
CDR3 protein: CASSDRAYGYTF
CDR3 DNA: TGTGCCAGTAGTGACAGGGCATATGGCTACACCTTC

D gene: TRBD1
clone size: NA
J gene: TRBJ1-1
V gene: TRBV7-8
CDR3 protein: CASSYSGQVNTEAFF
CDR3 DNA: TGTGCCAGCAGCTACTCGGGACAGGTTAACACTGAAGCTTTCTTT

D gene: NA
clone size: few
J gene: TRBJ1-1
V gene: TRBV30
CDR3 protein: CAWSVRGQSRTEAFF
CDR3 DNA: TGTGCCTGGAGTGTACGAGGGCAAAGTCGCACTGAAGCTTTCTTT